This entry concerns a single T cell receptor (beta chain). The data are from a study of shared clonotypes between healthy human individuals. Clones were sequenced by immunoSEQ multiplex PCR, and TCRdb holds only the in-frame ones, with some missing. The sample includes 550,000 to 800,000 clones, around two thirds of them seen just once. Trimming pared 4 bases from V and 1 base from J, leaving 14 bases between. The germline CDR1 and CDR2 sequences are SGHDT and YYEEEE. This CDR3 region has 15 residues. The sequence derives from a woman between 25 and 40 years old in good health. Material: memory CD4+ T cells sorted from blood. Noted subset: CD45RA-negative fraction. The chain carries TRBV5-6 and TRBJ1-1, with TRBD1 as a possible D gene (5 bases). CDR3 protein: CASSRLRGSNTEAFF. CDR3 in DNA: TGTGCCAGCAGCCGTCTACGGGGCTCGAACACTGAAGCTTTCTTT.